This T cell receptor beta chain appears in the sequencing data of a study of Tregs in tolerant kidney transplant recipients (dated by TCRdb to about 2019). About the investigation overall: The transplants used related donors with nonmyeloablative bone marrow transplantation, and mixed chimerism in the human trials was transient. The study used TCRbeta sequencing to identify donor-specific regulatory T cells before combined kidney and bone marrow transplantation, then tracked those cells after transplant.

Overall results and qualifications from the work: PCR primers changed over time for some patients, so nucleotide-level comparison across those patients' samples was not possible. Donor-specific Treg expansion exceeded global Treg expansion in tolerant patients, suggesting antigen-driven rather than nonspecific expansion. The study was limited by small patient numbers, and the findings need validation in larger populations and under other immunosuppression protocols. Although technical replication error seemed to be minimal, the question of biological reproducibility was not addressed directly. Expanding Tregs with activated donor B cells appeared to identify the most biologically relevant and donor-specific TCRbeta repertoire.

For TCRbeta CDR3 sequencing, genomic DNA was extracted from sorted cells using the QIAGEN DNeasy Blood and Tissue Kit. High-throughput TCRbeta CDR3 sequencing, including PCR amplification with bias correction and internal controls, was performed commercially through immunoSEQ. Under the source paper's analysis protocol: A unique productive TCRbeta sequence was defined by the CDR3 nucleotide sequence when primers matched, and otherwise by the CDR3 amino acid sequence together with the Vbeta and Jbeta genes. As a correction for sorting error, sequences shared between sorted populations at a frequency ratio of 2:1 or less were discarded, and the remaining shared sequences were assigned to the higher population. A sequence was defined as donor-reactive if the sequence was expanded at least 5-fold in CFSE-low cells compared with unstimulated cells and had a frequency of at least 0.01% in CFSE-low cells. Jensen-Shannon divergence calculated on the top 100 TCRbeta sequences ranked by frequency was used to measure repertoire divergence. For samples with multiple sequencing runs, sorting error was corrected in each run separately before the runs were combined. The source is immuneACCESS, and TCRdb retained only in-frame sequences with V and J called. Part of the clones is not carried over; for the studies checked, unresolved V genes explain less than half of this, and the remainder is unexplained. The V and J calls and clone size were taken over from that table, and D and trimming were inferred from the DNA. Present in this sample are over 50,000 clones, 70% to 90% of which were seen just once. Roughly 2.2% of the sample is held by the ten biggest clonotypes.

Explained via the paper, the time point label denotes: blood sample drawn before combined kidney and bone marrow transplant. Unstimulated Tregs (CD4+CD25+CD127-), CD4+ non-Tregs (CD4+CD25-), CD4 and CD8 cells were FACS-sorted from thawed PBMCs. Thawed PBMCs were rested overnight at 37 degrees C with approximately 220 IU/ml IL-2 before Treg sorting. A few combined kidney and bone marrow transplant recipients from the ITN036ST trial were included as patients, and samples were available only from these trial subjects. Healthy control blood was processed to PBMCs with a Ficoll density gradient and then cryopreserved, whereas patient PBMCs were collected both before and after transplant. This clone was seen a few times. No cognate antigen has been identified for it. Base qualities are not provided; no much larger clone lies one nucleotide away. V is cut by 5 bases and J by 2 bases, and the space between the germline ends is 16 bases. The CDR1 and CDR2 encoded by the germline V gene are MDHEN and SYDVKM. The CDR3 measures 16 amino acids from cysteine to phenylalanine. The sequence is cut down to CDR3 DNA, 48 bases in frame from base 1.

The V gene is TRBV28 and the J gene is TRBJ1-5; perhaps TRBD1 is the D gene, with 5 bases matching. This clonotype was obtained from a human donor who received a combined kidney and bone marrow transplant. This specimen consisted of Tregs from blood, obtained before the transplant. The CDR3 sequence is CASSSAAGWGNQPQHF. The sequence in DNA is TGTGCCAGCAGTAGTGCGGCAGGGTGGGGCAATCAGCCCCAGCATTTT.